This T cell receptor beta chain is drawn from a study of T cell responses to AZD1222 COVID-19 vaccine (dated by TCRdb to about 2021). Notes on the research overall: A total of 230 to 250 trial participants underwent TCR sequencing, of whom more than 200 had received two doses of AZD1222 and approximately 26 had received two doses of the MenACWY control vaccine. Trial participants were enrolled into age subgroups of 18-55, 56-69 and 70-plus years, which contained roughly 150, 30 and 60 TCR-sequenced participants, respectively. Study-wide conclusions, independent of this receptor: Most participants were white British and females outnumbered males, and the authors suggested that clonal diversity may have been underestimated. Reportedly, almost half of the unique spike-specific TCRs recognized epitopes lying outside the regions that are mutated in the B.1.351 and B.1.1.7 variants. In the small 56-69-year group, the increase in depth fell short of significance, most likely because of low power. Because no samples from the day 14 peak response were available, repertoires could be characterized only after the peak T cell response. After two AZD1222 doses, both the breadth and the depth of spike-specific TCRs were significantly higher than at day 0 and than in MenACWY recipients. Conclusions about previously exposed vaccinees are limited because only five or six AZD1222 recipients were SARS-CoV-2 seropositive at baseline. CD4 TCRs associated with the vaccine covered the entire spike protein, and the dominant responses were in regions 160-218 and 743-854.

What this sample's time point label stands for: baseline before first vaccination. The treatment or condition label on this specimen signifies: meningococcal conjugate vaccine given as trial control. Vaccinee samples were obtained from the UK trials COV001 and COV002, which included a single-blind randomized controlled phase 2/3 trial of AZD1222 (ChAdOx1 nCoV-19) in healthy adults. For TCRbeta chain sequencing, PBMC samples were collected from trial participants at day 0 and at day 28 after the second dose. The germline V gene yields SGDLS for CDR1 and YYNGEE for CDR2. At the junction V is shortened by 4 bases and J by 5 bases, with 12 bases in between. The CDR3 starts with the cysteine, ends with the phenylalanine, and has 13 residues. Of all the DNA, just the CDR3 is kept, 39 bases in frame from base 1. Points on this clone: No antigen is known for it. Per-base quality was not reported, and no clone a single base away is much larger than it.

The CDR3 regions of human TCRbeta chains were analyzed by immunosequencing. The source study handled its data this way. TCRs in the repertoires were compared against a reference library of SARS-CoV-2-specific TCRs that had been generated with the MIRA antigen-specificity platform. Breadth meant the fraction of unique TCRs that were SARS-CoV-2-associated, whereas depth meant the fraction of total T cells that were SARS-CoV-2-associated. Using the MIRA data, each spike-specific TCR was mapped to the spike region that the TCR reacts to and placed in a CD4 or CD8 class. Log10-transformed breadth and depth values were compared by one-way ANOVA with Sidak's multiple comparisons tests. TCRdb obtained this table from immuneACCESS and retained in-frame rearrangements with V and J assigned. These tables miss some clones; where compared with another copy, unresolved V genes account for less than half of the shortfall, and the remainder is unexplained. V and J calls and clone size follow that table, whereas D and trimming were derived from the DNA. The sample table records 120,000 to 150,000 clones; 80% to 85% of these occur just once. The ten largest clones take up about 4% of the sample.

Sequenced material: peripheral blood, taken on day 0 of MenACWY control vaccination. The chain employs TRBV9 and TRBJ1-2; 5 matching bases give a weak D call of TRBD1. The sequence was collected from an adult in good health. In nucleotides, the sequence is TGTGCCAGCAGCTCATGGGACCTATATGGCTACACCTTC. Protein translation: CASSSWDLYGYTF.